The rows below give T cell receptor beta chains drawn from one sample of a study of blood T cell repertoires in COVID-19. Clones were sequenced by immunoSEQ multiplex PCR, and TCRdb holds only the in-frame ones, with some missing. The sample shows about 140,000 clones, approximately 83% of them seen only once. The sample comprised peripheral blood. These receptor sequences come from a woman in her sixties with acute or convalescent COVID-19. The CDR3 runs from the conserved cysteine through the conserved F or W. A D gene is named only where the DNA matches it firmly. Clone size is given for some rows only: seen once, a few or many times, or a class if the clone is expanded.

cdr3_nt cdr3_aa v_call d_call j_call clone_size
TGTGCCAGCAGCCCCCGACTAGTAGAAGGCTACGAGCAGTACTTC CASSPRLVEGYEQYF TRBV9 NA TRBJ2-7 NA
TGTGCCAGCACTCTGACAGGGCCGGGGACTGAAGCTTTCTTT CASTLTGPGTEAFF TRBV6-5 TRBD1 TRBJ1-1 NA
TGTGCCAGCAGTCGGACAGGGGACGGCTCACCCCTCCACTTT CASSRTGDGSPLHF TRBV28 TRBD1 TRBJ1-6 few
TGTGCCACCAGCAGAGATGGGAGGACTAGCGGCTACGAGCAGTACTTC CATSRDGRTSGYEQYF TRBV15 TRBD2 TRBJ2-7 NA
TGTGCCAGCAGGGCCCCCGGGGGTGGCTACGAGCAGTACTTC CASRAPGGGYEQYF TRBV6-5 NA TRBJ2-7 few
TGTGCCAGCAGTAACCCTGGGACAGGGTACAATGAGCAGTTCTTC CASSNPGTGYNEQFF TRBV6-5 TRBD1 TRBJ2-1 NA
TGCGCCAGCAGCAAAGGGACTAGCGGGAGGAGGGGCACAGATACGCAGTATTTT CASSKGTSGRRGTDTQYF TRBV5-1 TRBD2 TRBJ2-3 once
TGTGCCAGTAGGGTCGGCAGGGTCGTCACCGGGGAGCTGTTTTTT CASRVGRVVTGELFF TRBV19 NA TRBJ2-2 NA
TGTGCCAGTAGCCCTCAGCGGGTGACGTACAATGAGCAGTTCTTC CASSPQRVTYNEQFF TRBV19 NA TRBJ2-1 NA
TGTGCCAGCCGTAGCCGGTCTTCGGGGAACTATGGCTACACCTTC CASRSRSSGNYGYTF TRBV7-9 NA TRBJ1-2 NA
TGTGCCAGCAGTGGGCAGGGTGGCTATGGCTACACCTTC CASSGQGGYGYTF TRBV6-2/TRBV6-3 NA TRBJ1-2 NA
TGTGCCAGCAGCCAATTATTTGTCAACAGTTTCTCTGGGGCCAACGTCCTGACTTTC CASSQLFVNSFSGANVLTF TRBV3-1/TRBV3-2 NA TRBJ2-6 NA
TGTGCCAGTTCCGGGCCCACGTGGGGGGGTGAGCAGTTCTTC CASSGPTWGGEQFF TRBV2 TRBD2 TRBJ2-1 NA
TGTGCCAGCAGTTTGGGGGGGCATCAGCCCCAGCATTTT CASSLGGHQPQHF TRBV12-3/TRBV12-4 NA TRBJ1-5 NA
TGTGCCAGCAGCCAAGATTTGGATTACGTTCTCCAGGGAGGGGTGAACACTGAAGCTTTCTTT CASSQDLDYVLQGGVNTEAFF TRBV3-1/TRBV3-2 NA TRBJ1-1 few
TGTGCCAGCAGCGTAGGCGGGGGCCCTGAAAAACTGTTTTTT CASSVGGGPEKLFF TRBV9 NA TRBJ1-4 NA
TGTGCCAGCTCAAGGGGGCCTTATAGCAATCAGCCCCAGCATTTT CASSRGPYSNQPQHF TRBV18 TRBD1 TRBJ1-5 NA
TGTGCCATCAGAGCAGAGGAGGGGGAGACCCAGTACTTC CAIRAEEGETQYF TRBV10-3 NA TRBJ2-5 NA
TGTGCCTGGAGTGTACAGGGGTTGTCCTACAATGAGCAGTTCTTC CAWSVQGLSYNEQFF TRBV30 TRBD1 TRBJ2-1 NA
TGTGCCAGCAGCTTGACAGGGGACGAGCAGTACTTC CASSLTGDEQYF TRBV7-2 TRBD1 TRBJ2-7 NA
TGTGCCAGCAGGACGGGACTAAATACGAAAGAGCAGTACTTC CASRTGLNTKEQYF TRBV5-4 TRBD2 TRBJ2-7 NA
TGTGCCAGCAGCTTAATGACTTTCTCTGGAAACACCATATATTTT CASSLMTFSGNTIYF TRBV7-2 NA TRBJ1-3 NA
TGTGCCAGCAGCTTCGGGGTAAACCAGCCCCAGCATTTT CASSFGVNQPQHF TRBV7-2 NA TRBJ1-5 NA
TGTGCCAGCTCACCCGGGACAGGGGGCAACGAGCAGTACTTC CASSPGTGGNEQYF TRBV18 TRBD1 TRBJ2-7 NA
TGCGCCAGCAGCTCAGAGACTAGCAATGAGCAGTTCTTC CASSSETSNEQFF TRBV5-1 NA TRBJ2-1 once
TGTGCCAGCAGTTCCACCCCGAGGACAGGGACCGGGGAGCTGTTTTTT CASSSTPRTGTGELFF TRBV27 TRBD1 TRBJ2-2 NA